This T cell receptor beta chain emerged from a study of T-cell reconstitution after alpha-beta-depleted transplantation in children. General study results and limits: Certain patients had high TCRbeta diversity at day 60, and it came from recipient T cells and thymic progenitors that survived. Counts and diversity of T cells one year after transplant came mostly from newly produced T cells. Several hundred expanded graft clones reportedly were the source of alpha-beta T cells about two months after transplant.

Details on this clonotype: Its antigen remains unidentified.

Germline CDR1 and CDR2: MRHNA and SNTAGT. V was pared by 10 bases and J by 9 bases, with 19 bases between. The CDR3 length is 13 residues. TCRbeta library construction was performed incorporating unique molecular identifiers. TCRdb ran MiXCR on the PCR reads and lists one entry per CDR3 protein. The repertoire consists of over 45,000 distinct CDR3 sequences, with around a tenth occurring once and the leading ten covering roughly 28%. The input for sequencing was PBMCs, mostly from graft donor cells, taken 60 days after TCRalphabeta/CD19-depleted stem cell transplant. The TCR originated in a male patient under 10 years old who had a stem cell transplant for chronic granulomatous disease, so the T cells may come from the graft donor. This sequence joins TRBV6-4 and TRBJ2-1, with D unclear. CDR3 bases: TGTGCCACCGCGCTTGATGACGGTACTGAGCAGTTCTTC. Protein sequence: CATALDDGTEQFF.